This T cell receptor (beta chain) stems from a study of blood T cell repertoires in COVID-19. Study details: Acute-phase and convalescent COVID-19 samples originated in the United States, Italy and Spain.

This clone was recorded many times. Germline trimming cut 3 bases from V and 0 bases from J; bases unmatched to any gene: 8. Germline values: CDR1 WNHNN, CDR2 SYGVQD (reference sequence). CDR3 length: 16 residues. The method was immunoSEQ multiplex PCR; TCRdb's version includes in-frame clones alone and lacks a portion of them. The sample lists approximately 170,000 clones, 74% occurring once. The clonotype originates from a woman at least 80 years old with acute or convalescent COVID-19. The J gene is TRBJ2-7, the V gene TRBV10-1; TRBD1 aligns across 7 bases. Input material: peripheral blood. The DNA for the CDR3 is TGCGCCAGCAGTGATCGACAGGGCTCTAACTCCTACGAGCAGTACTTC. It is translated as CASSDRQGSNSYEQYF.